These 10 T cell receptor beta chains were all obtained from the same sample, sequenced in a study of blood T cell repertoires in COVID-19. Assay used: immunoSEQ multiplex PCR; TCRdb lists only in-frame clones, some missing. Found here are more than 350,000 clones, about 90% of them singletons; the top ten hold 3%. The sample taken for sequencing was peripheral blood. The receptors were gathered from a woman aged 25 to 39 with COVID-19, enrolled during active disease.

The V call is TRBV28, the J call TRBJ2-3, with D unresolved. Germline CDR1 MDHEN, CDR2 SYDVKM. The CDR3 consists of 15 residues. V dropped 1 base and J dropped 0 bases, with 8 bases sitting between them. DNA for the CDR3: TGTGCCAGCAGTTTATCAGTAGCTAGCACAGATACGCAGTATTTT. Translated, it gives CASSLSVASTDTQYF.

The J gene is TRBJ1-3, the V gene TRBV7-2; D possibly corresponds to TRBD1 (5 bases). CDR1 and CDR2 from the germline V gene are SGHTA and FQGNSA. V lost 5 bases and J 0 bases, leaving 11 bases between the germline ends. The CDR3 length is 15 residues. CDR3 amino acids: CASSQQVRSGNTIYF. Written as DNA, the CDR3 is TGTGCCAGCAGCCAACAGGTCCGCTCTGGAAACACCATATATTTT.

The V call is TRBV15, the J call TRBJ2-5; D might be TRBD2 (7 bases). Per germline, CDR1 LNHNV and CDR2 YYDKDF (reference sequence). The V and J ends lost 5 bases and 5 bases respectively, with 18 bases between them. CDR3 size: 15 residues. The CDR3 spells CATSSPGGPRETQYF. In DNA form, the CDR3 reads TGTGCCACCAGCTCCCCCGGGGGGCCCAGGGAGACCCAGTACTTC.

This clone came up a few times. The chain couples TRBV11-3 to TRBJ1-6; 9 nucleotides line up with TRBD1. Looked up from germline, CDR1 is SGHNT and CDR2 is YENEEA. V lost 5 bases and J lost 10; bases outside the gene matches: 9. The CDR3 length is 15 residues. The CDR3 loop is CASSPTTGGGSPLHF. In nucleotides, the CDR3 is TGTGCCAGCAGCCCTACGACAGGGGGTGGGTCACCCCTCCACTTT. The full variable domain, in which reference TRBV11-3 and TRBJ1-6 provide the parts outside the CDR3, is EAGVVQSPRYKIIEKKQPVAFWCNPISGHNTLYWYLQNLGQGPELLIRYENEEAVDDSQLPKDRFSAERLKGVDSTLKIQPAELGDSAVYLCASSPTTGGGSPLHFGNGTRLTVT.

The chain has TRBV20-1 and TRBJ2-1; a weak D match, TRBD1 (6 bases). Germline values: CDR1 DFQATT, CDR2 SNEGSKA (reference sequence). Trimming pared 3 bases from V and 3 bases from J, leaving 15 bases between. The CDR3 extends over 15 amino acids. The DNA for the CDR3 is TGCAGTGCTAGTTCCTACAGGGCCTACTACAATGAGCAGTTCTTC. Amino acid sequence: CSASSYRAYYNEQFF.

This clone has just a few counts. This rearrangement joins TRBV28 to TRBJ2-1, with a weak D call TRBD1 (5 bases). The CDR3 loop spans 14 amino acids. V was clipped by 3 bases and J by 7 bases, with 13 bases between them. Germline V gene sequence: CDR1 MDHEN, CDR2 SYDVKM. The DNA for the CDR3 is TGTGCCAGCAGTTTTTCAGTGGCAGGGAATGAGCAGTTCTTC. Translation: CASSFSVAGNEQFF.

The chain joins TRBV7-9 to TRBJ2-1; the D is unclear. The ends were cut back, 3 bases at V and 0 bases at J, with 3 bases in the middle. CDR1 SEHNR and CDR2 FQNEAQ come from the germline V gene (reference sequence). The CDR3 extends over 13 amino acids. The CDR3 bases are TGTGCCAGCAGCTTGAGCTCCTACAATGAGCAGTTCTTC. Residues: CASSLSSYNEQFF.

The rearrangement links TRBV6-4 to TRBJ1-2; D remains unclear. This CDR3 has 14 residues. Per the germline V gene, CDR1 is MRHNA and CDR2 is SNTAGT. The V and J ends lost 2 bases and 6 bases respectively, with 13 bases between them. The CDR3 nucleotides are TGTGCCAGCAGTGACGGTGTGTTCGAGAATGGCTACACCTTC. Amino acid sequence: CASSDGVFENGYTF.

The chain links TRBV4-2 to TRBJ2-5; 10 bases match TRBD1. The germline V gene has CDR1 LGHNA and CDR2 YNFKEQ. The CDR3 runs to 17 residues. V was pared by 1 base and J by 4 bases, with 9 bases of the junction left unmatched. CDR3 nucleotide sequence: TGTGCCAGCAGCCAAGCTATCGGGACAGGGGACGGAGAGACCCAGTACTTC. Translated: CASSQAIGTGDGETQYF.

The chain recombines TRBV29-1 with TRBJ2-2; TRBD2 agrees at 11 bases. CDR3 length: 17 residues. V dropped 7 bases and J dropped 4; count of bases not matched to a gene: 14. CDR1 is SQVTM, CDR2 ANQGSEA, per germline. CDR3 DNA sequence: TGCAGCGCATCGTTAGCGGGAGGGCCGGCTAGCACCGGGGAGCTGTTTTTT. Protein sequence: CSASLAGGPASTGELFF.